A selection of T cell receptor beta chains follows, all from one sample in a study of CD8+ T cells in alopecia areata. Libraries were prepared by immunoSEQ multiplex PCR; TCRdb keeps only in-frame clonotypes and omits some of them. The top ten clones hold roughly 1.5% of a sample with under 250,000 clones, approximately 57% of them seen once. The starting material was CD4+ T cells sorted from blood, obtained at week 4, from a patient treated with tofacitinib. The receptors derive from a human donor with alopecia areata. Each CDR3 is given with its conserved first and last residue. D genes are given only for firm matches. Rows give clone size only sometimes, using once, few, many, or a class for an expanded clone.

j_call: TRBJ2-3
d_call: TRBD1
v_call: TRBV5-1
clone_size: once
cdr3_aa: CASSKGQGVTDTQYF
cdr3_nt: TGCGCCAGCAGCAAGGGACAGGGAGTAACAGATACGCAGTATTTT

j_call: TRBJ2-7
d_call: .
v_call: TRBV7-2
clone_size: .
cdr3_aa: CASSLFGGMEQYF
cdr3_nt: TGTGCCAGCAGCTTATTCGGCGGGATGGAGCAGTACTTC

j_call: TRBJ2-5
d_call: .
v_call: TRBV7-2
clone_size: .
cdr3_aa: CASSPDRQETQYF
cdr3_nt: TGTGCCAGCAGCCCCGACAGACAAGAGACCCAGTACTTC

j_call: TRBJ2-1
d_call: TRBD1
v_call: TRBV5-1
clone_size: .
cdr3_aa: CASSRTGQGPDEQFF
cdr3_nt: TGCGCCAGCTCGCGAACGGGACAGGGTCCTGATGAGCAGTTCTTC

j_call: TRBJ2-5
d_call: .
v_call: TRBV29-1
clone_size: .
cdr3_aa: CSVDTSGRETQYF
cdr3_nt: TGCAGCGTTGATACATCCGGAAGGGAGACCCAGTACTTC

j_call: TRBJ2-3
d_call: .
v_call: TRBV19
clone_size: .
cdr3_aa: CASSLAIDVDTQYF
cdr3_nt: TGTGCCAGTAGCTTAGCGATAGATGTAGATACGCAGTATTTT

j_call: TRBJ1-6
d_call: .
v_call: TRBV30
clone_size: .
cdr3_aa: CAWQDRTDSPLHF
cdr3_nt: TGTGCCTGGCAAGACCGGACAGACTCACCCCTCCACTTT

j_call: TRBJ1-2
d_call: .
v_call: TRBV9
clone_size: once
cdr3_aa: CASETGPNYGYTF
cdr3_nt: TGTGCCAGCGAAACAGGGCCTAACTATGGCTACACCTTC

j_call: TRBJ1-2
d_call: .
v_call: TRBV6-6
clone_size: .
cdr3_aa: CASSPNYGYTF
cdr3_nt: TGTGCCAGCAGTCCCAATTATGGCTACACCTTC

j_call: TRBJ2-5
d_call: .
v_call: TRBV5-1
clone_size: .
cdr3_aa: CASSREETQYF
cdr3_nt: TGCGCCAGCAGCAGAGAAGAGACCCAGTACTTC

j_call: TRBJ2-7
d_call: .
v_call: TRBV5-1
clone_size: .
cdr3_aa: CASSRRERTLSPAEQYF
cdr3_nt: TGCGCCAGCAGCCGCCGAGAGCGGACCCTGTCTCCGGCCGAGCAGTACTTC

j_call: TRBJ1-2
d_call: .
v_call: TRBV4-1
clone_size: .
cdr3_aa: CASSPGFNYGYTF
cdr3_nt: TGCGCCAGCAGCCCAGGTTTTAACTATGGCTACACCTTC

j_call: TRBJ1-2
d_call: .
v_call: TRBV15
clone_size: .
cdr3_aa: CATSRAAGDLGYTF
cdr3_nt: TGTGCCACCAGCAGAGCTGCAGGGGATCTTGGCTACACCTTC

j_call: TRBJ1-6
d_call: .
v_call: TRBV4-1
clone_size: .
cdr3_aa: CASSQVGLSPLHF
cdr3_nt: TGCGCCAGCAGCCAAGTGGGCCTTTCACCCCTCCACTTT

j_call: TRBJ1-3
d_call: .
v_call: TRBV18
clone_size: .
cdr3_aa: CASSPPPSQSSGNTIYF
cdr3_nt: TGTGCCAGCTCACCACCTCCCAGCCAGAGCTCTGGAAACACCATATATTTT

j_call: TRBJ1-1
d_call: TRBD1
v_call: TRBV14
clone_size: .
cdr3_aa: CASSHYRGLGDTEAFF
cdr3_nt: TGTGCCAGCAGCCATTACAGGGGGCTAGGAGACACTGAAGCTTTCTTT

j_call: TRBJ2-1
d_call: TRBD2
v_call: TRBV5-6
clone_size: .
cdr3_aa: CASSLAVFAGGDEQFF
cdr3_nt: TGTGCCAGCAGCTTGGCCGTTTTTGCGGGGGGAGATGAGCAGTTCTTC

j_call: TRBJ2-5
d_call: .
v_call: TRBV7-2
clone_size: many
cdr3_aa: CASSLALFPETQYF
cdr3_nt: TGTGCCAGCAGCTTAGCGTTATTCCCGGAGACCCAGTACTTC

j_call: TRBJ2-1
d_call: .
v_call: TRBV19
clone_size: .
cdr3_aa: CASSIDRDLADNEQFF
cdr3_nt: TGTGCCAGTAGTATAGACCGGGACTTGGCCGACAATGAGCAGTTCTTC

j_call: TRBJ1-5
d_call: .
v_call: TRBV7-2
clone_size: .
cdr3_aa: CASSLSGGNQPQHF
cdr3_nt: TGTGCCAGCAGCCTCTCTGGTGGCAATCAGCCCCAGCATTTT

j_call: TRBJ1-2
d_call: TRBD1
v_call: TRBV10-3
clone_size: once
cdr3_aa: CAISAGTGSNYGYTF
cdr3_nt: TGTGCCATCAGTGCCGGGACAGGGTCGAACTATGGCTACACCTTC

j_call: TRBJ2-2
d_call: TRBD2
v_call: TRBV29-1
clone_size: once
cdr3_aa: CSVLTGGNTGELFF
cdr3_nt: TGCAGCGTTTTAACGGGGGGGAACACCGGGGAGCTGTTTTTT

j_call: TRBJ2-1
d_call: .
v_call: TRBV5-1
clone_size: .
cdr3_aa: CASSPRGDSNEQFF
cdr3_nt: TGCGCCAGCAGCCCTCGAGGGGATTCAAATGAGCAGTTCTTC

j_call: TRBJ2-3
d_call: TRBD1
v_call: TRBV11-2
clone_size: .
cdr3_aa: CASSAYPRQGARDTQYF
cdr3_nt: TGTGCCAGCAGCGCCTATCCGAGACAGGGGGCCCGGGATACGCAGTATTTT

j_call: TRBJ2-4
d_call: .
v_call: TRBV13
clone_size: .
cdr3_aa: CASSFSKNIQYF
cdr3_nt: TGTGCCAGCAGCTTTTCCAAAAACATTCAGTACTTC

j_call: TRBJ1-6
d_call: .
v_call: TRBV25-1
clone_size: .
cdr3_aa: CASKSPGDRPGANSPLHF
cdr3_nt: TGTGCCAGCAAATCGCCCGGGGACCGCCCTGGGGCTAACTCACCCCTCCACTTT

j_call: TRBJ2-2
d_call: .
v_call: TRBV19
clone_size: few
cdr3_aa: CASPDRNTGELFF
cdr3_nt: TGTGCCAGCCCCGACAGAAACACCGGGGAGCTGTTTTTT

j_call: TRBJ2-5
d_call: .
v_call: TRBV18
clone_size: .
cdr3_aa: CASSPGSKETQYF
cdr3_nt: TGTGCCAGCTCACCCGGGAGCAAAGAGACCCAGTACTTC

j_call: TRBJ2-2
d_call: .
v_call: TRBV7-3
clone_size: .
cdr3_aa: CASTTSSTGELFF
cdr3_nt: TGTGCCAGCACCACCTCAAGCACCGGGGAGCTGTTTTTT

j_call: TRBJ1-1
d_call: .
v_call: TRBV7-3
clone_size: .
cdr3_aa: CASSPQPNTEAFF
cdr3_nt: TGTGCCAGCAGTCCCCAGCCAAACACTGAAGCTTTCTTT

j_call: TRBJ1-4
d_call: TRBD1
v_call: TRBV7-2
clone_size: few
cdr3_aa: CASSSTGTGLEKLFF
cdr3_nt: TGTGCCAGCAGCTCCACCGGGACAGGGTTGGAAAAACTGTTTTTT

j_call: TRBJ2-5
d_call: .
v_call: TRBV29-1
clone_size: .
cdr3_aa: CSACLGGGETQYF
cdr3_nt: TGCAGCGCCTGCCTGGGGGGAGGAGAGACCCAGTACTTC

j_call: TRBJ1-2
d_call: TRBD1
v_call: TRBV15
clone_size: .
cdr3_aa: CATSARRTGLRYGYTF
cdr3_nt: TGTGCCACCAGCGCCCGAAGGACAGGGCTGCGCTATGGCTACACCTTC

j_call: TRBJ1-4
d_call: .
v_call: TRBV30
clone_size: .
cdr3_aa: CAWSRIGSTNEKLFF
cdr3_nt: TGTGCCTGGAGTAGGATCGGCTCAACTAATGAAAAACTGTTTTTT

j_call: TRBJ1-3
d_call: .
v_call: TRBV9
clone_size: .
cdr3_aa: CASSVSSGNTIYF
cdr3_nt: TGTGCCAGCAGCGTTAGCTCTGGAAACACCATATATTTT

j_call: TRBJ2-7
d_call: TRBD2
v_call: TRBV7-2
clone_size: once
cdr3_aa: CASSLGGLVGEQYF
cdr3_nt: TGTGCCAGCAGCTTAGGGGGACTAGTCGGGGAGCAGTACTTC

j_call: TRBJ2-3
d_call: .
v_call: TRBV9
clone_size: .
cdr3_aa: CASSVLFGGTDTQYF
cdr3_nt: TGTGCCAGCAGCGTACTCTTTGGGGGCACAGATACGCAGTATTTT

j_call: TRBJ2-7
d_call: .
v_call: TRBV27
clone_size: .
cdr3_aa: CASSSTHSYEQYF
cdr3_nt: TGTGCCAGCAGTTCGACGCACTCCTACGAGCAGTACTTC

j_call: TRBJ1-2
d_call: TRBD1
v_call: TRBV6-6
clone_size: .
cdr3_aa: CASSPGTDYGYTF
cdr3_nt: TGTGCCAGCAGCCCCGGGACAGACTATGGCTACACCTTC

j_call: TRBJ2-3
d_call: .
v_call: TRBV20-1
clone_size: .
cdr3_aa: CSASRDTQYF
cdr3_nt: TGCAGTGCTAGTAGGGATACGCAGTATTTT

j_call: TRBJ2-7
d_call: .
v_call: TRBV6-5
clone_size: once
cdr3_aa: CASSYGGGIYEQYF
cdr3_nt: TGTGCCAGCAGTTACGGCGGAGGGATCTACGAGCAGTACTTC

j_call: TRBJ1-2
d_call: .
v_call: TRBV12-5
clone_size: few
cdr3_aa: CASGLVTGIYGYTF
cdr3_nt: TGTGCTAGTGGTTTGGTCACAGGGATCTATGGCTACACCTTC

j_call: TRBJ2-7
d_call: .
v_call: TRBV5-1
clone_size: once
cdr3_aa: CASSLQDGNEQYF
cdr3_nt: TGCGCCAGCAGCCTCCAGGACGGCAACGAGCAGTACTTC

j_call: TRBJ2-3
d_call: .
v_call: TRBV5-1
clone_size: .
cdr3_aa: CASRSRGFTDTQYF
cdr3_nt: TGCGCCAGCAGGTCACGTGGGTTTACGGATACGCAGTATTTT

j_call: TRBJ1-1
d_call: TRBD1
v_call: TRBV29-1
clone_size: .
cdr3_aa: CSSQTGGEGTEAFF
cdr3_nt: TGCAGCTCGCAAACAGGGGGCGAAGGCACTGAAGCTTTCTTT

j_call: TRBJ2-1
d_call: TRBD2
v_call: TRBV12-5
clone_size: .
cdr3_aa: CASGSPRLAGYNEQFF
cdr3_nt: TGTGCTAGTGGTTCCCCCCGACTAGCGGGGTACAATGAGCAGTTCTTC